A single sample is the source of the 4 T cell receptor beta chains below, sequenced in a study of Graves' ophthalmopathy and Graves' hyperthyroidism. The study amplified TCR beta CDR3 regions using RNA transcripts. The workflow started with a first-round RT-PCR run with HTBI primers and then moved on to a second-round multiplex PCR. Via MiXCR, TCRdb re-called the multiplex PCR reads, giving one row per CDR3 protein. The sample includes 170,000 or so distinct CDR3 sequences, 37% of them seen just once. The material sequenced was peripheral blood. These receptors came from a woman aged 40 to 50 with Graves' ophthalmopathy.

This chain links TRBV9 with TRBJ1-1, with D possibly being TRBD1 (5 bases). The CDR3 sequence is 14 residues long. Germline-derived CDR1 and CDR2 are SGDLS and YYNGEE. The germline V and J ends were trimmed by 3 bases and 2 bases, with 11 bases remaining between them. In nucleotides, the CDR3 is TGTGCCAGCAGCGGGGGGGAATTTAACACTGAAGCTTTCTTT. Protein product: CASSGGEFNTEAFF.

The chain is built from TRBV6-1 and TRBJ2-7; tentatively, D is TRBD2 (5 bases). The CDR3 consists of 11 residues. Trimming left V 3 bases short and J 13 bases short, with 13 bases between. CDR1 and CDR2 from the germline V gene are MNHNS and SASEGT. CDR3 DNA sequence: TGTGCCAGCAGTGACGGACCTACGGGATACTTC. Protein sequence: CASSDGPTGYF.

Ten or more counts support this clonotype. The chain uses TRBV6-2 or TRBV6-3 and TRBJ2-5, with TRBD2 as a possible D gene (6 bases). The V end lost 2 bases, the J end lost 9 bases, and 22 bases lay between the germline ends. The germline gives CDR1 MNHEY, CDR2 SVGEGT. The CDR3 runs 16 residues. CDR3: CASSYLLGPSREAQYF. In DNA form, the CDR3 reads TGTGCCAGCAGTTACCTACTCGGACCTTCTAGGGAGGCCCAGTACTTC.

V and J are TRBV4-3 and TRBJ1-5; 7 bases agree with TRBD1. Trimming removed 1 base from V and 5 bases from J; junction bases left unmatched: 8. Germline-derived CDR1 and CDR2 are LGHNA and YSLEER. The length of the CDR3 is 16 residues. In DNA, the CDR3 is TGCGCCAGCAGCCAAGGGGCGACAGGGAGGGATCAGCCCCAGCATTTT. Translated, it gives CASSQGATGRDQPQHF.